One sample yielded the 16 T cell receptor beta chains listed below, sequenced in a study of T cells in Graves' hyperthyroidism and ophthalmopathy (dated by TCRdb to the late 2010s). Library generation was performed with multiplex PCR. TCRdb names Illumina HiSeq 2000 as the instrument used. The TCR beta CDR3 regions were amplified from the RNA transcripts. The TCR CDR3 was subjected to a first round of RT-PCR using the HTBI primer set and the Qiagen OneStep RT-PCR kit. Clones were called with MiXCR by TCRdb after fastp trimmed the public reads at Q25, and only in-frame beta chains were retained. Rows are combined by CDR3 protein, so each entry shows the most common genes and DNA. A total of under 350,000 distinct CDR3 sequences appear in this sample, around a fifth of them only once. The ten largest clones represent 50% of the sample. The sample taken for sequencing was blood. The receptor set was obtained from a woman aged 45-59 years with Graves' hyperthyroidism.

In its sample, this clonotype was seen a few times. This sequence joins TRBV20-1 and TRBJ1-6; the D is unclear. Germline V lookup: CDR1 DFQATT, CDR2 SNEGSKA (reference sequence). The CDR3 extends over 14 amino acids. V was shortened by 4 bases and J by 4 bases, with 11 bases between the two germline ends. CDR3 DNA: TGCAGTGCTAAAGTGACGGCTTATAATTCACCCCTCCACTTT. Translating it yields CSAKVTAYNSPLHF.

This rearrangement joins TRBV15 to TRBJ1-3; D gene unclear. This CDR3 region has 15 residues. Looked up from germline, CDR1 is LNHNV and CDR2 is YYDKDF (reference sequence). The V gene lost 2 bases and the J gene lost 0 bases, with 8 bases spanning the gap. CDR3 in amino acids: CATSRTSSSGNTIYF. In DNA, the CDR3 is TGTGCCACCAGCAGAACCAGTTCCTCTGGAAACACCATATATTTT.

This clonotype was counted ten times or more. This chain uses TRBV5-5 with TRBJ1-1; the D is unclear. V lost 1 base to trimming and J lost 7 bases, with 8 bases between them. The germline V gene has CDR1 SGHKS and CDR2 YYEKEE (reference sequence). CDR3 length: 12 amino acids. The CDR3, as DNA: TGTGCCAGCAGCTTGTCAGCGTTTGAAGCTTTCTTT. It translates to CASSLSAFEAFF.

At least ten counts were recorded for this clonotype. The V call is TRBV27, the J call TRBJ2-1; TRBD1 matches at 8 bases. This CDR3 is built from 15 residues. From germline, CDR1 is MNHEY and CDR2 SMNVEV (reference sequence). V lost 5 bases and J lost 3; bases outside the gene matches: 6. The CDR3 is CASSPGQAYYNEQFF. The CDR3 nucleotides read TGTGCCAGCAGTCCGGGACAGGCGTACTACAATGAGCAGTTCTTC.

This clonotype turned up a few times. The rearrangement links TRBV2 to TRBJ1-4; D is unclear. The CDR3 totals 15 residues. Trimming left V 5 bases short and J 0 bases short, with 10 bases between. Germline V gene sequence: CDR1 SNHLY, CDR2 FYNNEI. The CDR3 DNA is TGTGCCAGCAGTCCTACTCCTGCAACTAATGAAAAACTGTTTTTT. Protein: CASSPTPATNEKLFF.

This chain connects TRBV6-2 or TRBV6-3 to TRBJ1-2; 7 bases are a match to TRBD1. Trimming cost V 6 bases and J 1 base; bases outside gene matches: 8. CDR3 size: 15 residues. CDR1 and CDR2 from the germline V gene are MNHEY and SVGEGT. The CDR3 bases are TGTGCCAGCAGGATCGGACAGGATCATAACTATGGCTACACCTTC. Translating it yields CASRIGQDHNYGYTF.

This clonotype was observed a few times. V gene TRBV20-1 combines with J gene TRBJ2-2, with 12 bases lining up with TRBD2. The CDR3 consists of 17 residues. Germline CDR1 DFQATT, CDR2 SNEGSKA (reference sequence). Trimming took 7 bases from V and 3 from J; bases not matched to a gene: 12. The CDR3 nucleotides read TGCAGTGTCGACGCGTCTAGCGGGGGGGCGGACACCGGGGAGCTGTTTTTT. Residues: CSVDASSGGADTGELFF.

This clonotype was picked up a small number of times. CDR3 residues: CASSLGTGATYNEQFF. The DNA for the CDR3 is TGTGCCAGCAGCTTAGGAACAGGGGCTACGTACAATGAGCAGTTCTTC. The chain is built from TRBV7-9 and TRBJ2-1, with 7 bases identical to TRBD1. CDR1 is SEHNR, CDR2 FQNEAQ, per germline (reference sequence). The ends lost 1 base at V and 4 bases at J; junction bases unmatched: 7. The CDR3 sequence is 16 residues long. The whole variable domain, remainder taken from reference TRBV7-9 and TRBJ2-1, is DTGVSQNPRHKITKRGQNVTFRCDPISEHNRLYWYRQTLGQGPEFLTYFQNEAQLEKSRLLSDRFSAERPKGSFSTLEIQRTEQGDSAMYLCASSLGTGATYNEQFFGPGTRLTVL.

V gene TRBV19 combines with J gene TRBJ2-7; possibly TRBD1 for D (5 bases). V was cut by 4 bases and J by 3 bases, with 10 bases left in between. The V gene's germline CDR1 is LNHDA and CDR2 SQIVND (reference sequence). This CDR3 contains 13 residues. CDR3 sequence: CASSTGYSYEQYF. Written as DNA, the CDR3 is TGTGCCAGTAGTACAGGGTATAGCTACGAGCAGTACTTC.

A single count supports this clonotype. The chain recombines TRBV7-8 with TRBJ2-7, with D perhaps being TRBD1 or TRBD2 (6 bases each). Deletions cut 2 bases from V and 5 bases from J, with 16 bases between. Germline values: CDR1 SGHVS, CDR2 FQNEAQ. This CDR3 region has 15 residues. CDR3 DNA: TGTGCCAGCAGCTTAATCGGGGGCAGTGTGGACGAGCAGTACTTC. Translating gives CASSLIGGSVDEQYF.

The sample holds many counts of this clonotype. The rearrangement uses TRBV28 and TRBJ2-7; a weak D match, TRBD2 (6 bases). From germline, CDR1 is MDHEN and CDR2 SYDVKM. Trimming pared 6 bases from V and 0 bases from J, leaving 15 bases between. The CDR3 runs 15 residues. The CDR3 sequence: CASRTRQKSSYEQYF. CDR3 bases: TGTGCCAGCAGGACTAGACAGAAAAGCTCCTACGAGCAGTACTTC.

The chain recombines TRBV19 with TRBJ1-5; D ambiguous. The CDR3 is made up of 13 amino acids. Trimming removed 3 bases at V and 4 bases at J, with 7 bases between. Germline-derived CDR1 and CDR2 are LNHDA and SQIVND (reference sequence). The CDR3, as DNA: TGTGCCAGTAGTATCGCGGGGAATCAGCCCCAGCATTTT. It translates to CASSIAGNQPQHF.

This clonotype showed up many times. The rearrangement joins TRBV28 to TRBJ2-3; 10 positions agree with TRBD2. This CDR3 has 16 amino acids. The trim removed 4 bases at V and 1 base at J, leaving 5 bases unmatched. The V gene's germline CDR1 is MDHEN and CDR2 SYDVKM. CDR3 coding DNA: TGTGCCAGCAGTTGGCGACTAGCGGGTGGCACAGATACGCAGTATTTT. It encodes CASSWRLAGGTDTQYF.

The chain employs TRBV6-5 and TRBJ2-7; a possible D gene is TRBD1 (5 bases). The germline gives CDR1 MNHEY, CDR2 SVGAGI. The germline V and J ends were trimmed by 2 bases and 7 bases, with 12 bases remaining between them. CDR3 length equals 13 residues. CDR3 bases: TGTGCCAGCAGTTACGACAGCTCCAGGGAGCAGTACTTC. Protein: CASSYDSSREQYF.

This clonotype was seen only a few times. The J gene is TRBJ1-3, the V gene TRBV29-1; no reliable D call. CDR3 length: 12 amino acids. Germline lookup yields CDR1 SQVTM and CDR2 ANQGSEA. Trimming shortened V by 4 bases and J by 0 bases, and 4 bases separated the two germline ends. CDR3 sequence (DNA): TGCAGCGTTGTGGTCTCTGGAAACACCATATATTTT. It codes for CSVVVSGNTIYF.

In DNA, the CDR3 is TGCAGCGTTCTTGGAAACACCATATATTTT. Translated, it gives CSVLGNTIYF. The V call is TRBV29-1, the J call TRBJ1-3; no definite D call. The CDR3 extends over 10 amino acids. Germline V gives CDR1 SQVTM, CDR2 ANQGSEA. V shed 5 bases and J shed 3 bases, with 2 bases lying between them.